These 4 T cell receptor beta chains share one sample of origin, sequenced in a study of CD8+ T cells in alopecia areata. cDNA prepared by RNA extraction and subsequent reverse transcription served as the template for sequencing. The repertoire was sequenced with immunoSEQ multiplex PCR; TCRdb's copy has only in-frame clones and lacks some. This sample has hundreds of thousands of clones, with 60% found just once. Stated treatment: oral pan-JAK inhibitor, 5-10 mg twice daily. This specimen was CD4+ T cells sorted from blood, taken between weeks 51 and 52, from a patient treated with tofacitinib. These receptor sequences come from a human donor with alopecia areata.

The J gene is TRBJ2-7, the V gene TRBV29-1; D may correspond to TRBD1 or TRBD2 (5 bases each). The V gene's germline CDR1 is SQVTM and CDR2 ANQGSEA. With 4 bases removed from V and 3 bases from J, the gap between germline ends came to 13 bases. The CDR3 is made up of 13 amino acids. CDR3 amino acids: CSVVGDGFYEQYF. As DNA, the CDR3 is TGCAGCGTTGTAGGGGACGGGTTCTACGAGCAGTACTTC.

CDR3 protein: CASSVTGTGSHEQYF. In nucleotides, the CDR3 is TGTGCCAGTAGTGTGACCGGGACAGGGTCCCACGAGCAGTACTTC. The chain is built from TRBV19 and TRBJ2-7; 9 nucleotides match TRBD1. The J segment lost 5 bases and the V segment lost 5 bases, leaving 10 bases of the junction unmatched. CDR1 and CDR2 (germline): LNHDA, SQIVND (reference sequence). The CDR3 is made up of 15 amino acids. The complete variable domain, with remaining parts taken from reference TRBV19 and TRBJ2-7, reads DGGITQSPKYLFRKEGQNVTLSCEQNLNHDAMYWYRQDPGQGLRLIYYSQIVNDFQKGDIAEGYSVSREKKESFPLTVTSAQKNPTAFYLCASSVTGTGSHEQYFGPGTRLTVT.

This clone was seen a handful of times. Other DNA sequences in the sample encode the same CDR3. V and J are TRBV30 and TRBJ2-5; tentatively, D is TRBD2 (5 bases). The CDR3 runs to 12 residues. V shed 1 base and J shed 4 bases, with 7 bases lying between them. Per germline, CDR1 GTSNPN and CDR2 SVGIG (reference sequence). The CDR3 loop reads CAWSAGGETQYF. In DNA, the CDR3 is TGTGCCTGGAGTGCTGGAGGAGAGACCCAGTACTTC.

V usage is TRBV25-1 and J usage is TRBJ2-5; D may be TRBD2 (5 bases). CDR3 length: 12 amino acids. V was trimmed by 6 bases and J by 5 bases, leaving 10 bases between them. Germline CDR1 and CDR2: MGHDK and SYGVNS. The DNA of the CDR3 is TGTGCCAGCAGGCCGGGCGGGGAGACCCAGTACTTC. Protein sequence: CASRPGGETQYF.